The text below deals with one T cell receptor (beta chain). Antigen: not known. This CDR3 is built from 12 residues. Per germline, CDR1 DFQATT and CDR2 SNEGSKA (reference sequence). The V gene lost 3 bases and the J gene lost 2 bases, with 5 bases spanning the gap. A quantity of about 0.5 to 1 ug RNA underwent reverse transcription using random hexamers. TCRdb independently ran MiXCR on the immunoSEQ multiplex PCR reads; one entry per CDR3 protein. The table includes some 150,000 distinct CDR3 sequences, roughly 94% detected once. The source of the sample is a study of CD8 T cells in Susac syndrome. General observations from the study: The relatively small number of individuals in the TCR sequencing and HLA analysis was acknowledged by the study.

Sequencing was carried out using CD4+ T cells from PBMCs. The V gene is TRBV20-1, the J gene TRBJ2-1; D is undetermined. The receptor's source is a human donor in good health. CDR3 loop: CSASVPYNEQFF. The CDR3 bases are TGCAGTGCTAGTGTCCCCTACAATGAGCAGTTCTTC.